This TCR beta chain was obtained from a study of cytomegalovirus exposure and HLA in healthy donors. Study-wide results and caveats: Some TCR beta chains (more than 150 of them) were listed as cytomegalovirus-associated. Later analysis suggested most CMV-associated TCR beta chains were HLA-restricted. Analysis performed later showed TCR beta chains linked to HLA being more clonally expanded than equally common others.

CDR1 and CDR2 from the germline V gene are MDHEN and SYDVKM. Between the trimmed V and J ends, which lost 5 bases and 2 bases, there was a span of 16 bases. There are 15 residues in the CDR3. Use of 60 Vbeta and 13 Jbeta primers characterized the PCR. TCRdb's copy holds only in-frame clones and misses some; the assay was immunoSEQ multiplex PCR. The sample contains approximately 160,000 clones, 60% to 85% of which appear only once. With respect to this clone: Its antigen is as yet unknown.

Sequenced: PBMCs. This TCR was recovered from a woman aged 50 to 60 in good health and CMV-seropositive. The rearrangement joins TRBV28 to TRBJ2-7; D perhaps matches TRBD1 (6 bases). CDR3 loop: CASSPVSGQTYEQYF. In DNA, the CDR3 is TGTGCCAGCAGTCCAGTATCGGGACAAACCTACGAGCAGTACTTC.